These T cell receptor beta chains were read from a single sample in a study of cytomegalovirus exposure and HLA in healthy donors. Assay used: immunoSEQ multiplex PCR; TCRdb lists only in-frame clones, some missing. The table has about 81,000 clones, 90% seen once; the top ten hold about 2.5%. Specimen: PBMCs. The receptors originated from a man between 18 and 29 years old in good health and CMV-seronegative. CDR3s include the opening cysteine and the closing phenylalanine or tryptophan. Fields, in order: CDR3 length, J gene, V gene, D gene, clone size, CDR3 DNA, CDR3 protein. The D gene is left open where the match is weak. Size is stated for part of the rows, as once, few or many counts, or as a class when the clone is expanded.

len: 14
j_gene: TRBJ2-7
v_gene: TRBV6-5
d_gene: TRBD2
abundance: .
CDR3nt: TGTGCCAGCAGAAGACTAGCTACGTCCCACGAGCAGTACTTC
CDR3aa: CASRRLATSHEQYF

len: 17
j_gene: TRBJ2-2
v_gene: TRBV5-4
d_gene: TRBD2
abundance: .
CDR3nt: TGTGCCAGCAGTTCCGGGACTAGCGGTTCCAACACCGGGGAGCTGTTTTTT
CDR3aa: CASSSGTSGSNTGELFF

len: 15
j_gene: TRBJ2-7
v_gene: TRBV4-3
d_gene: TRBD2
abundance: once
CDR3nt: TGCGCCAGCAGCCAAGGGGGCGGGAGCTCCTACGAGCAGTACTTC
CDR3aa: CASSQGGGSSYEQYF

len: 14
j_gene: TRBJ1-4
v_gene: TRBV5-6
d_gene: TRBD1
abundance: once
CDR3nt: TGTGCCAGCAGCAGGGGGCTATCTAATGAAAAACTGTTTTTT
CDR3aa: CASSRGLSNEKLFF

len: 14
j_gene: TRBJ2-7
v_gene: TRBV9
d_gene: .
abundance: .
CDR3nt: TGTGCCAGCAGCGTAGGAACGGTCCCCTACGAGCAGTACTTC
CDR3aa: CASSVGTVPYEQYF

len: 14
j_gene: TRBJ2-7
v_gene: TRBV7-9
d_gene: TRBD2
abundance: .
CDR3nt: TGTGCCAGCAGCCCACCCGGGAGGGACTACGAGCAGTACTTC
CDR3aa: CASSPPGRDYEQYF

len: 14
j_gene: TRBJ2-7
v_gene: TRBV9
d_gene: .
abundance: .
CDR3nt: TGTGCCAGCAGCGTAGGGACTCTTGCCTACGAGCAGTACTTC
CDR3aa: CASSVGTLAYEQYF

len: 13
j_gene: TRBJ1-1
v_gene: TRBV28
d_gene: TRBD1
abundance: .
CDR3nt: TGTGCCAGCAGTTTAGGCCGAGGACAGGGAGCTTTCTTT
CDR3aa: CASSLGRGQGAFF

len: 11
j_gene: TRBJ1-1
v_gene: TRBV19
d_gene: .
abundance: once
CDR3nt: TGTGCCAGTACCGCTAGTGGTGGAGCTTTCTTT
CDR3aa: CASTASGGAFF

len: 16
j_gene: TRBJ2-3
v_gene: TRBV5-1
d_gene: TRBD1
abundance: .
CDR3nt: TGCGCCAGCAGCGAGGACAGGGGGCTATGGGCAGATACGCAGTATTTT
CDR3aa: CASSEDRGLWADTQYF

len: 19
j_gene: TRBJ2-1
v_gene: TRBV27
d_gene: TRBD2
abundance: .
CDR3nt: TGTGCCAGCAGTTTATCCGGACTAGCGGGGTGGTACTCCTACAATGAGCAGTTCTTC
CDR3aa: CASSLSGLAGWYSYNEQFF

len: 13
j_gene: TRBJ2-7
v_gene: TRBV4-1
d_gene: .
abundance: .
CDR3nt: TGCGCCAGCAGTCTACAGGGAAGCGGCGAGCAGTACTTC
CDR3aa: CASSLQGSGEQYF

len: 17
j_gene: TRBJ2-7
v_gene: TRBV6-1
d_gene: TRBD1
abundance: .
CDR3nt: TGTGCCAGCAGTGAAGGCCTGGGACAGGGAGCGTGGTACGAGCAGTACTTC
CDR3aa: CASSEGLGQGAWYEQYF

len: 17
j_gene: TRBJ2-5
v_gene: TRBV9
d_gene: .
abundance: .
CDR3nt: TGTGCCAGCAGCGTAGGGGGGCGCGGACCCTCCGAAGAGACCCAGTACTTC
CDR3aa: CASSVGGRGPSEETQYF

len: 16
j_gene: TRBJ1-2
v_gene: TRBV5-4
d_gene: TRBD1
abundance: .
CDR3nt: TGTGCCAGCAGCAAACCCCCCGGACAGGCCAACTATGGCTACACCTTC
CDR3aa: CASSKPPGQANYGYTF

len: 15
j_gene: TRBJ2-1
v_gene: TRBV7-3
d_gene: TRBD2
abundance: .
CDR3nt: TGTGCCAGCAGCCACCGACTAGCGGGAGTGAAGGAGCAGTTCTTC
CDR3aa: CASSHRLAGVKEQFF

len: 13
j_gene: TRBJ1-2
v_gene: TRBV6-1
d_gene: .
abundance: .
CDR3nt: TGTGCCAGCAGTACGATCTCGGGAGACGGCTACACCTTC
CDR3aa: CASSTISGDGYTF

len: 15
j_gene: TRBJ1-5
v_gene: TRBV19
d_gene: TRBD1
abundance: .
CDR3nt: TGTGCCAGTATTGGGACAGGGGATGTCCGGCAGCCCCAGCATTTT
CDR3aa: CASIGTGDVRQPQHF

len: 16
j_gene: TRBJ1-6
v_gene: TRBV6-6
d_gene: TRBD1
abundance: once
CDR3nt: TGTGCCAGCAGTTACCCAGACAGGGTCTATAATTCACCCCTCCACTTT
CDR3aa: CASSYPDRVYNSPLHF

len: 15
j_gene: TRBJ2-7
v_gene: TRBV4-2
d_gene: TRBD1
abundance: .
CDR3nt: TGTGCCAGCAGCCAAGCGGGACAGGGAAACTACGAGCAGTACTTC
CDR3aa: CASSQAGQGNYEQYF

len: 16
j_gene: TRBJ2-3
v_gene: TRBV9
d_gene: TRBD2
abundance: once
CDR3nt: TGTGCCAGCAGCGTAGGGCTAGCGGGGCCCGTGGATACGCAGTATTTT
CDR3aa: CASSVGLAGPVDTQYF